The rows below give T cell receptor beta chains drawn from one sample of a study of cytomegalovirus exposure and HLA in healthy donors. Clones were read by immunoSEQ multiplex PCR, and TCRdb kept only the in-frame ones, dropping some. The repertoire holds 85,000 to 130,000 clones, over 70% seen once, with 2.5% to 3% in the top ten. Sequencing input: PBMCs. The receptors stem from a male donor in good health and CMV-seropositive. The CDR3 runs from the conserved cysteine through the conserved F or W. The D gene is left open where the match is weak. A row's size may be missing; if present it is once, few, many or a size class.

J	D	V	size	CDR3	DNA
TRBJ2-1	TRBD2	TRBV6-6	.	CASSRGGALDEQFF	TGTGCCAGCAGTCGCGGGGGGGCCTTGGATGAGCAGTTCTTC
TRBJ2-2	.	TRBV11-2	few	CASSLPYLATGELFF	TGTGCCAGCAGCTTACCCTATCTAGCAACCGGGGAGCTGTTTTTT
TRBJ2-3	.	TRBV20-1	.	CSARTWDTQYF	TGCAGTGCGAGAACTTGGGATACGCAGTATTTT
TRBJ2-7	TRBD1	TRBV29-1	.	CSVYLQGLEQYF	TGCAGCGTCTACCTACAGGGGTTAGAGCAGTACTTC
TRBJ2-3	.	TRBV19	.	CASSMGSTSRADTQYF	TGTGCCAGTAGTATGGGTTCGACTAGTCGGGCAGATACGCAGTATTTT
TRBJ1-1	.	TRBV18	.	CASSPRQRMNTEAFF	TGTGCCAGCTCACCGAGGCAGCGGATGAACACTGAAGCTTTCTTT
TRBJ2-3	.	TRBV18	.	CASSPIGGESTDTQYF	TGTGCCAGCTCACCAATTGGCGGGGAGTCCACAGATACACAGTATTTT
TRBJ1-2	.	TRBV4-3	.	CASSQDETGTYGYTF	TGCGCCAGCAGCCAAGACGAGACAGGAACCTATGGCTACACCTTC
TRBJ2-1	TRBD1	TRBV11-3	.	CASSQRQGVEQFF	TGTGCCAGCAGCCAGCGACAGGGCGTGGAGCAGTTCTTC
TRBJ2-5	.	TRBV11-1	once	CASQGGQETQYF	TGTGCCAGTCAAGGGGGCCAAGAGACCCAGTACTTC
TRBJ2-1	.	TRBV7-3	few	CASSADKAVNNEQFF	TGTGCCAGCAGCGCGGACAAGGCAGTGAACAATGAGCAGTTCTTC
TRBJ2-3	.	TRBV6-6	.	CATWSRGTDTQYF	TGTGCCACCTGGTCGAGGGGCACAGATACGCAGTATTTT
TRBJ2-5	TRBD2	TRBV4-2	.	CASSQDVAGGGQETQYF	TGTGCCAGCAGCCAAGATGTAGCGGGAGGAGGGCAAGAGACCCAGTACTTC